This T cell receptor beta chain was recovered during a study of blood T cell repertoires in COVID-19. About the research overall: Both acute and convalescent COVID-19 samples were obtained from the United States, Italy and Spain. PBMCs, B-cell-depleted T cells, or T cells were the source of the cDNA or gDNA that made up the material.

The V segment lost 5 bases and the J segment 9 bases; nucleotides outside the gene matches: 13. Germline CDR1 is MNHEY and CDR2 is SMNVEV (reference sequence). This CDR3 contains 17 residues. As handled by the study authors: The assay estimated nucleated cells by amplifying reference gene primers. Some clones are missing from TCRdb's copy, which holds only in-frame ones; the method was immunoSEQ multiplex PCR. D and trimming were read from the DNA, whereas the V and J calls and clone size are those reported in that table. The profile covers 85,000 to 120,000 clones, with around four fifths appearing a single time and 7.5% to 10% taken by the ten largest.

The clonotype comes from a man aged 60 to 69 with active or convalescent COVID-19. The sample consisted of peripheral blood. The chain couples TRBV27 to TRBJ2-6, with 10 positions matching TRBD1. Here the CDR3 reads CASSPLGQGGLFNVLTF. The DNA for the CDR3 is TGTGCCAGCAGTCCCCTAGGACAGGGGGGGTTATTCAACGTCCTGACTTTC.